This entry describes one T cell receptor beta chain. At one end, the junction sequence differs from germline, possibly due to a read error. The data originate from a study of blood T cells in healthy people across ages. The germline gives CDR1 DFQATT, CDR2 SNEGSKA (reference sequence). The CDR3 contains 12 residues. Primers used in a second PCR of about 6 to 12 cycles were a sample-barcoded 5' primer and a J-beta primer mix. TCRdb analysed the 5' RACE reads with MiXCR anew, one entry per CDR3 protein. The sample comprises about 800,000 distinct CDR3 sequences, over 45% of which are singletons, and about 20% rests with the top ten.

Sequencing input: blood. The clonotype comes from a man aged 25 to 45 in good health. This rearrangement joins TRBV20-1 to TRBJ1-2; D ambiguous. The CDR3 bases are TGCAGTGCTCAACAGCTTAACTATGGCCACACCTTC. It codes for CSAQQLNYGHTF.